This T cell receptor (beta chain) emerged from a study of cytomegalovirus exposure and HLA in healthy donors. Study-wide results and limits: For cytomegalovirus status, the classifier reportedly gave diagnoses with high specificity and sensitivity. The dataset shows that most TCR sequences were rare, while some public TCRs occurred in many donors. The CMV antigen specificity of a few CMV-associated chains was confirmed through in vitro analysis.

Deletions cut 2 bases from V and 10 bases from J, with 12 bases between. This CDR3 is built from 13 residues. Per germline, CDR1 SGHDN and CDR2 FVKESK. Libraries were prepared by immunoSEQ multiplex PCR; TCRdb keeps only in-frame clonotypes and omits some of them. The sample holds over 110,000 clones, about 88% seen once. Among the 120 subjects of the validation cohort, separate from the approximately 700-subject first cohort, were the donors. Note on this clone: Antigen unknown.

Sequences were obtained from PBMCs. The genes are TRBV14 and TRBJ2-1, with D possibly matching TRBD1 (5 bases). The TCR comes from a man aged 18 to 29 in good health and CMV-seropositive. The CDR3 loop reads CASSQIRQGEQFF. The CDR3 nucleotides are TGTGCCAGCAGCCAAATCCGTCAGGGCGAGCAGTTCTTC.